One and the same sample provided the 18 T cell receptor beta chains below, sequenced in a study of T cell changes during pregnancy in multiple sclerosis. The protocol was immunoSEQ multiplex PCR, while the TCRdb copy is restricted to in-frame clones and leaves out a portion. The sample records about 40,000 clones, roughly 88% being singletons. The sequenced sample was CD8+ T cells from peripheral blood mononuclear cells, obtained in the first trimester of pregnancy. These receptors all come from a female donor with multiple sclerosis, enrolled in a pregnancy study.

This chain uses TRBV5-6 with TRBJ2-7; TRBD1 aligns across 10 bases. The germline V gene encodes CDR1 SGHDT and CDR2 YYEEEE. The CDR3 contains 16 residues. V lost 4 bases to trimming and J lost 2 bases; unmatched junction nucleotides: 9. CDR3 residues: CASSPMGQGRAYEQYF. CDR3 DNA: TGTGCCAGCAGCCCGATGGGACAGGGGCGCGCCTACGAGCAGTACTTC.

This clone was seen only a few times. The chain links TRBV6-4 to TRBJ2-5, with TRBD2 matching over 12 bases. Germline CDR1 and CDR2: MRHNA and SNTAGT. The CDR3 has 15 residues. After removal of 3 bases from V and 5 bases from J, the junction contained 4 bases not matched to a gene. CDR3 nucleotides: TGTGCCAGCAGTGAGACTAGCGGGGGTATCGAGACCCAGTACTTC. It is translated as CASSETSGGIETQYF.

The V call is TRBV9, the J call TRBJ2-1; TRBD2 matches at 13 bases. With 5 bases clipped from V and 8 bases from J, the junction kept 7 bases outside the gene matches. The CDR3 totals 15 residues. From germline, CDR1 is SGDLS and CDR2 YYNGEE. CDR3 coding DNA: TGTGCCAGCAGTACGACTAGCGGGGGGAAATATGAGCAGTTCTTC. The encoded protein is CASSTTSGGKYEQFF.

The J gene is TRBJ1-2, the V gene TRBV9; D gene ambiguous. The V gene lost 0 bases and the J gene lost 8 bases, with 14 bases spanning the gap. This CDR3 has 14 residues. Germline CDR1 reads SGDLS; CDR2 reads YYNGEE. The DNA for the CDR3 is TGTGCCAGCAGCGTAGGGTACGAAGGCGGAGGCTACACCTTC. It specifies CASSVGYEGGGYTF.

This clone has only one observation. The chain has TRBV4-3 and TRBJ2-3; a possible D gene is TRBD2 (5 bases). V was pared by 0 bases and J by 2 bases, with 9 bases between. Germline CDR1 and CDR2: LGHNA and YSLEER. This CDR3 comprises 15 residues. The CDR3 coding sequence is TGCGCCAGCAGCCAAGATACCGGGGACACAGATACGCAGTATTTT. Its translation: CASSQDTGDTDTQYF.

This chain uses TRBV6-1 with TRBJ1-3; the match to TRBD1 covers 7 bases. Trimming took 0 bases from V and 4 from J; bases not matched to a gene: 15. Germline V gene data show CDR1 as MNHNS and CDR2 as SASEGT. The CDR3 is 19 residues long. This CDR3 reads CASSEAWAGGWLWGNTIYF. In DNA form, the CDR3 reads TGTGCCAGCAGTGAAGCATGGGCAGGGGGATGGCTCTGGGGAAACACCATATATTTT.

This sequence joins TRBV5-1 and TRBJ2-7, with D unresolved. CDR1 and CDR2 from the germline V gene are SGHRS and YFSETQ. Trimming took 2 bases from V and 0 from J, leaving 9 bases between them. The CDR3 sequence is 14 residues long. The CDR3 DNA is TGCGCCAGCAGCTTAGAGGATAGCTCCTACGAGCAGTACTTC. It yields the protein CASSLEDSSYEQYF. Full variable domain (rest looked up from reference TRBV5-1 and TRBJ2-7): KAGVTQTPRYLIKTRGQQVTLSCSPISGHRSVSWYQQTPGQGLQFLFEYFSETQRNKGNFPGRFSGRQFSNSRSEMNVSTLELGDSALYLCASSLEDSSYEQYFGPGTRLTVT.

The CDR3 loop is CASSAGGDGTRLHF. The CDR3 bases are TGTGCCAGCAGCGCCGGGGGGGACGGCACACGCCTCCACTTT. V and J are TRBV9 and TRBJ1-6; D may be TRBD1 (5 bases). The CDR3 length is 14 residues. Per germline, CDR1 SGDLS and CDR2 YYNGEE. Trimming removed 3 bases from V and 15 bases from J, with 19 bases in between.

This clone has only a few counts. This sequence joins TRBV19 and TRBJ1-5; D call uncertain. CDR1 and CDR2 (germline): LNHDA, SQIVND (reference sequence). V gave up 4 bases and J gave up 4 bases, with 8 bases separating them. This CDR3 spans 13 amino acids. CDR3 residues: CASSTGPNQPQHF. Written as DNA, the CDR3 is TGTGCCAGTAGTACAGGTCCGAATCAGCCCCAGCATTTT.

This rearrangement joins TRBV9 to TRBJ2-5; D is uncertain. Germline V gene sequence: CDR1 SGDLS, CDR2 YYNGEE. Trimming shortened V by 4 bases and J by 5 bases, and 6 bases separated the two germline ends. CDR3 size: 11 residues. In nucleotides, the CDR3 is TGTGCCAGCAGCTCCTATGAGACCCAGTACTTC. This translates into CASSSYETQYF.

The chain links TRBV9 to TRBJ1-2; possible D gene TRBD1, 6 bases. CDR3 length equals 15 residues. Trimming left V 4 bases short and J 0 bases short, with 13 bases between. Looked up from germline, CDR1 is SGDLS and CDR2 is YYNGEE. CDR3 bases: TGTGCCAGCAGCCGGGCCGGGACACCTAACTATGGCTACACCTTC. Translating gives CASSRAGTPNYGYTF.

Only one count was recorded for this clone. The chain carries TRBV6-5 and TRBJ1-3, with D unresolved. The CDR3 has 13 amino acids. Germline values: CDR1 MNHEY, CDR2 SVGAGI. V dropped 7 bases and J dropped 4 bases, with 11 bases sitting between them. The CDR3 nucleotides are TGTGCCAGCACCGTCCCGGGGGGAAACACCATATATTTT. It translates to CASTVPGGNTIYF.

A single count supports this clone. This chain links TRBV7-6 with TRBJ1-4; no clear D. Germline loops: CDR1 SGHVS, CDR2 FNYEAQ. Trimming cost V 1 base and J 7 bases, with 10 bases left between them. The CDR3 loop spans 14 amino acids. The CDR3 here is CASSLESLGEKLFF. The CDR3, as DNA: TGTGCCAGCAGCTTAGAGTCTCTAGGTGAAAAACTGTTTTTT.

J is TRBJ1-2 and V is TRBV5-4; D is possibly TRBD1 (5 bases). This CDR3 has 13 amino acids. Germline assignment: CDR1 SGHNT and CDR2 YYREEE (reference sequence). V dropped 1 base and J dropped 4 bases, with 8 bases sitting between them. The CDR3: CASSLTGPYGYTF. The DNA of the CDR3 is TGTGCCAGCAGCTTGACAGGTCCCTATGGCTACACCTTC.

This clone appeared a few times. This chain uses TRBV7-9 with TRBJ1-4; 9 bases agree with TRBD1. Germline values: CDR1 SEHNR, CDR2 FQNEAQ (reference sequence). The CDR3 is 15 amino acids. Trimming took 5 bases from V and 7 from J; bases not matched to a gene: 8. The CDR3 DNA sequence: TGTGCCAGCAGCGCTACCGGGACAGGGCCTGAAAAACTGTTTTTT. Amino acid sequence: CASSATGTGPEKLFF.

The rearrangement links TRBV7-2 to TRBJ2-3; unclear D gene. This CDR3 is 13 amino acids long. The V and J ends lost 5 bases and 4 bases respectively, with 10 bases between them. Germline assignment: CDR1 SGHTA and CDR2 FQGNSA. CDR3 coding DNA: TGTGCCAGCAGCCCCATCAGCGCAGATACGCAGTATTTT. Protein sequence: CASSPISADTQYF. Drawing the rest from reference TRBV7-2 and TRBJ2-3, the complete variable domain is GAGVSQSPSNKVTEKGKDVELRCDPISGHTALYWYRQSLGQGLEFLIYFQGNSAPDKSGLPSDRFSAERTGGSVSTLTIQRTQQEDSAVYLCASSPISADTQYFGPGTRLTVL.

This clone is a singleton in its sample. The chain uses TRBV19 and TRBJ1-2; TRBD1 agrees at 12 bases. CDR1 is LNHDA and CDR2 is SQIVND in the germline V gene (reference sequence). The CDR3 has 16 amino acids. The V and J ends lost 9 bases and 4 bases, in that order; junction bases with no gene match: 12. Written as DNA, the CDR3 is TGTGCCAGCGAACCGGGACAGGGGGCTTTTCGCTATGGCTACACCTTC. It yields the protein CASEPGQGAFRYGYTF.

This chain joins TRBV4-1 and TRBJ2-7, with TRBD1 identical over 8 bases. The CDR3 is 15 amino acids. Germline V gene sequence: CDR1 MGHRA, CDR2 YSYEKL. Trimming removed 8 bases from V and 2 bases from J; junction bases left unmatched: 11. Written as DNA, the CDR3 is TGCGCCAGCTCCACGTTGGGGACAGGAACCTACGAGCAGTACTTC. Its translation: CASSTLGTGTYEQYF.